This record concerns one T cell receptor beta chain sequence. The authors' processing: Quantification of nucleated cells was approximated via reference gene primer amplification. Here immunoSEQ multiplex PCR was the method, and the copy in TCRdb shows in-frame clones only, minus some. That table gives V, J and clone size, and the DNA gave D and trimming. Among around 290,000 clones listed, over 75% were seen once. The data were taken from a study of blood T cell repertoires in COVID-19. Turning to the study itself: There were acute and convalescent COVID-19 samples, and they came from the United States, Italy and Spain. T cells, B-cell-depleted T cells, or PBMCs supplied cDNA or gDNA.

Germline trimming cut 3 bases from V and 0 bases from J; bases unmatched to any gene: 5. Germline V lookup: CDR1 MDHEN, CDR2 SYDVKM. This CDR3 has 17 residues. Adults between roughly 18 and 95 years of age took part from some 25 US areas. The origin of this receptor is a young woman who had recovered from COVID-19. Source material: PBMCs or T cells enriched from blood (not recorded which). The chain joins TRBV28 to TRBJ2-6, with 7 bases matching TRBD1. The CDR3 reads CASSFWQGVSGANVLTF. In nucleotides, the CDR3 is TGTGCCAGCAGTTTTTGGCAGGGGGTCTCTGGGGCCAACGTCCTGACTTTC.